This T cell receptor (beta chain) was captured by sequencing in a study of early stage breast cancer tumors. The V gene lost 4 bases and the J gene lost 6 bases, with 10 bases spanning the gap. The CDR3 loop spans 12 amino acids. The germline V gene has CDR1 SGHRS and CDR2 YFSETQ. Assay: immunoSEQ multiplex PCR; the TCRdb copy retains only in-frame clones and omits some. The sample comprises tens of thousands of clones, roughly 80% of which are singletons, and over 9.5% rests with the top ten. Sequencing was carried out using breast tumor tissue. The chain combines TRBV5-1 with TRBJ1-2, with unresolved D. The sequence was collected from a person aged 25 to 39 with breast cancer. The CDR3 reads CASSGGGNGYTF. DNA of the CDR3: TGCGCCAGCAGCGGAGGTGGGAATGGCTACACCTTC.